These 27 T cell receptor beta chains came from one sample sequenced in a study of T cell responses to AZD1222 COVID-19 vaccine. Here immunoSEQ multiplex PCR was the method, and the copy in TCRdb shows in-frame clones only, minus some. In the table there are roughly 120,000 clones, 85% to 95% of which are singletons. Sequences were derived from peripheral blood, sampled on day 0 of AZD1222 vaccination. The receptors originated from an adult in good health.

In the case of this clone: This CDR3 fails to terminate in the conserved phenylalanine or tryptophan, so it likely reflects a read error. It is unclear where the CDR3 begins or ends on the DNA, so no DNA is shown, and the CDR3 is as TCRdb lists it. The chain couples TRBV10-2 to TRBJ1-1. The CDR3 region is 10 residues in length, termini included. From germline, CDR1 is WSHSY and CDR2 SAAADI. CDR3 amino acids: CASSAIGTST.

The gene calls are TRBV4-2 and TRBJ1-4; a possible D gene is TRBD1 (5 bases). V lost 1 base and J 7 bases, leaving 13 bases between the germline ends. The germline gives CDR1 LGHNA, CDR2 YNFKEQ. This CDR3 spans 15 amino acids. The CDR3 region has the DNA TGTGCCAGCAGCCAAGTCCGACAGTTTGGTGAAAAACTGTTTTTT. As protein: CASSQVRQFGEKLFF.

CDR3 sequence reads: CASSLDDRDYTF. CDR3 sequence (DNA): TGTGCCAGCAGCTTGGATGATAGGGACTACACCTTC. V is TRBV5-5 and J is TRBJ1-2; no clear D. The CDR3 is 12 amino acids. CDR1 is SGHKS and CDR2 is YYEKEE in the germline V gene (reference sequence). Trimming stripped 0 bases from V and 10 bases from J, with 10 bases between.

The chain is built from TRBV27 and TRBJ2-3; 8 nucleotides align to TRBD1. Germline V gives CDR1 MNHEY, CDR2 SMNVEV (reference sequence). The V gene end was trimmed by 7 bases and the J gene end by 8 bases; junction bases not matched to a gene: 11. This CDR3 is 14 amino acids long. CDR3 in DNA: TGTGCCAGCAAGCATGCCAGGGGGCAGAGTACGCAGTATTTT. Translated: CASKHARGQSTQYF.

This clone came up a few times. In DNA form, the CDR3 reads TGTGCCAGCAGTCCTTGCTACTTGGCTAATGAAAAACTGTTTTTT. This translates into CASSPCYLANEKLFF. This sequence joins TRBV12-1 and TRBJ1-4. TRBV12-1 is described as a pseudogene. CDR3 length equals 15 residues.

This chain connects TRBV7-9 to TRBJ2-7, with D unresolved. The CDR3 extends over 13 amino acids. V was shortened by 3 bases and J by 1 base, with 7 bases between the two germline ends. CDR1 SEHNR and CDR2 FQNEAQ come from the germline V gene (reference sequence). CDR3 sequence (DNA): TGTGCCAGCAGCTTTGGGATTTCCTACGAGCAGTACTTC. It encodes CASSFGISYEQYF.

The V and J genes are TRBV2 and TRBJ1-1; 7 nucleotides line up with TRBD1. J gave up 5 bases and V 5 bases, and 5 bases lay outside the gene matches. Germline assignment: CDR1 SNHLY and CDR2 FYNNEI. This CDR3 contains 13 residues. The CDR3 here is CASSLYRGTEAFF. DNA of the CDR3: TGTGCCAGCAGTTTATACAGGGGAACTGAAGCTTTCTTT. Full variable domain (missing parts from reference TRBV2 and TRBJ1-1): EPEVTQTPSHQVTQMGQEVILRCVPISNHLYFYWYRQILGQKVEFLVSFYNNEISEKSEIFDDQFSVERPDGSNFTLKIRSTKLEDSAMYFCASSLYRGTEAFFGQGTRLTVV.

This CDR3 reads CSATSGLDYGYTF. The CDR3 DNA follows: TGCAGCGCTACCTCAGGGTTAGACTATGGCTACACCTTC. This chain uses TRBV29-1 with TRBJ1-2, with D possibly being TRBD1 (5 bases). The CDR3 is 13 residues long. The ends were cut back, 7 bases at V and 3 bases at J, with 15 bases in the middle. Per germline, CDR1 SQVTM and CDR2 ANQGSEA.

In this sample, this clone turned up once. V usage is TRBV4-2 and J usage is TRBJ2-7; 8 bases line up with TRBD1. The CDR3 sequence is 15 residues long. The junction had 7 bases not matched to a gene; V was cut back by 4 bases and J by 2 bases. CDR1 and CDR2 (germline): LGHNA, YNFKEQ. As DNA, the CDR3 is TGTGCCAGCAGCCGAACCGACAGGGGCCCCTACGAGCAGTACTTC. This gives the protein CASSRTDRGPYEQYF.

For this clone: The identical CDR3 is also encoded by other nucleotide sequences in the sample. The rearrangement joins TRBV2 to TRBJ2-7; D is unclear. The CDR3 covers 13 residues. The germline CDR1 and CDR2 sequences are SNHLY and FYNNEI. The germline V and J ends were trimmed by 6 bases and 2 bases, with 11 bases remaining between them. The CDR3 reads CASSSGGPYEQYF. In nucleotides, the CDR3 is TGTGCCAGCAGCTCAGGCGGTCCCTACGAGCAGTACTTC.

V gene TRBV12-3 or TRBV12-4 combines with J gene TRBJ1-1; D may be TRBD1 (5 bases). Trimming left V 5 bases short and J 5 bases short, with 12 bases between. This CDR3 has 13 amino acids. The CDR3 reads CASSLGGLTEAFF. CDR3 bases: TGTGCCAGCAGTCTCGGGGGGTTAACTGAAGCTTTCTTT.

The rearrangement uses TRBV5-4 and TRBJ2-5; the D gene could be TRBD1 or TRBD2 (5 bases each). The CDR3 sequence is 15 residues long. The germline gives CDR1 SGHNT, CDR2 YYREEE (reference sequence). Trimming pared 1 base from V and 3 bases from J, leaving 13 bases between. The CDR3 protein is CASSLRVGGEETQYF. In DNA form, the CDR3 reads TGTGCCAGCAGCTTGAGGGTTGGGGGAGAAGAGACCCAGTACTTC.

This chain links TRBV30 with TRBJ2-7, with 12 bases that match TRBD1. J gave up 4 bases and V 0 bases, and 10 bases lay outside the gene matches. This CDR3 contains 17 residues. The germline CDR1 and CDR2 sequences are GTSNPN and SVGIG (reference sequence). The DNA for the CDR3 is TGTGCCTGGAGTGTAAGATTTCCGGGACAGGGGGCTTACGAGCAGTACTTC. This sequence encodes CAWSVRFPGQGAYEQYF. The full variable domain, in which reference TRBV30 and TRBJ2-7 provide the parts outside the CDR3, is SQTIHQWPATLVQPVGSPLSLECTVEGTSNPNLYWYRQAAGRGLQLLFYSVGIGQISSEVPQNLSASRPQDRQFILSSKKLLLSDSGFYLCAWSVRFPGQGAYEQYFGPGTRLTVT.

The chain links TRBV18 to TRBJ1-3; D is ambiguous. The CDR3 has 17 amino acids. V was cut by 0 bases and J by 0 bases, with 12 bases left in between. The V gene's germline CDR1 is KGHSH and CDR2 LQKENI. The CDR3 here is CASSPPYFISSGNTIYF. Here the CDR3 DNA reads TGTGCCAGCTCACCACCGTATTTTATAAGCTCTGGAAACACCATATATTTT.

The rearrangement joins TRBV28 to TRBJ2-7; D unresolved. The CDR3 spans 13 residues. Trimming shortened V by 5 bases and J by 4 bases, and 12 bases separated the two germline ends. CDR1 and CDR2 from the germline V gene are MDHEN and SYDVKM. CDR3 residues: CASSTERAYEQYF. For the CDR3, the DNA is TGTGCCAGCAGTACAGAAAGGGCTTACGAGCAGTACTTC.

The J gene is TRBJ1-5, the V gene TRBV5-1; 7 bases agree with TRBD1. CDR1 is SGHRS, CDR2 YFSETQ, per germline. V dropped 2 bases and J dropped 5; count of bases not matched to a gene: 1. The CDR3 is made up of 13 amino acids. CDR3 in amino acids: CASSFDRDQPQHF. In DNA form, the CDR3 reads TGCGCCAGCAGCTTCGACAGGGATCAGCCCCAGCATTTT.

This sequence joins TRBV5-4 and TRBJ2-3; the D call may be TRBD1 or TRBD2 (6 bases each). Trimming left V 4 bases short and J 0 bases short, with 18 bases between. Germline V gives CDR1 SGHNT, CDR2 YYREEE (reference sequence). The CDR3 length is 17 residues. The CDR3 protein is CASSRLGGSSSTDTQYF. The CDR3 DNA reads TGTGCCAGCAGCCGGTTGGGGGGCTCCTCTAGCACAGATACGCAGTATTTT.

This chain links TRBV3-1 (or the pseudogene TRBV3-2) with TRBJ2-7; no reliable D call. This CDR3 spans 15 amino acids. Germline V gene lookup returns CDR1 LGHDT and CDR2 YNNKEL (reference sequence). V was clipped by 4 bases and J by 0 bases, with 13 bases between them. The CDR3: CASSRLAEFSYEQYF. CDR3 DNA: TGTGCCAGCAGCCGACTGGCGGAATTCTCCTACGAGCAGTACTTC.

The rearrangement links TRBV19 to TRBJ1-4, with 7 positions matching TRBD1. Germline CDR1 is LNHDA and CDR2 is SQIVND (reference sequence). CDR3 length: 14 residues. Losses at the gene ends were 4 bases for V and 4 bases for J; bases not matched to a gene: 3. The CDR3 loop is CASSRQGLNEKLFF. As DNA, the CDR3 is TGTGCCAGTAGTAGACAGGGCCTTAATGAAAAACTGTTTTTT.

The gene calls are TRBV28 and TRBJ1-5; D remains ambiguous. The length of the CDR3 is 13 residues. Trimming left V 4 bases short and J 0 bases short, with 4 bases between. Germline assignment: CDR1 MDHEN and CDR2 SYDVKM. The CDR3 coding sequence is TGTGCCAGCAGTTCGGATAGCAATCAGCCCCAGCATTTT. It encodes CASSSDSNQPQHF.

This chain joins TRBV15 and TRBJ1-1, with D uncertain. The CDR3 has 12 amino acids. The V end was cut by 1 base, the J end by 3 bases, with 3 bases between. Germline CDR1 reads LNHNV; CDR2 reads YYDKDF (reference sequence). DNA of the CDR3: TGTGCCACCAGCAGAGCCTACACTGAAGCTTTCTTT. The encoded protein is CATSRAYTEAFF.

The chain couples TRBV5-1 to TRBJ1-2; maybe TRBD1 (5 bases). Trimming shortened V by 3 bases and J by 7 bases, and 13 bases separated the two germline ends. CDR3 length: 13 residues. Germline V CDR1 and CDR2: SGHRS, YFSETQ. DNA for the CDR3: TGCGCCAGCAGCTGGTGGGGCGCGGGTGGCTACACCTTC. It specifies CASSWWGAGGYTF.

The table lists this clone with a count of one. The V call is TRBV9, the J call TRBJ2-1, with TRBD2 matching over 10 bases. Germline V gene sequence: CDR1 SGDLS, CDR2 YYNGEE. V was clipped by 4 bases and J by 4 bases; unmatched bases: 8. CDR3 length: 16 residues. The CDR3: CASSPTSGALYNEQFF. For the CDR3, the DNA is TGTGCCAGCAGCCCTACTAGCGGGGCGTTATACAATGAGCAGTTCTTC.

The chain couples TRBV24-1 to TRBJ2-3; TRBD1 matches at 7 bases. V gave up 3 bases and J gave up 0 bases; unmatched junction bases: 2. Germline V gives CDR1 KGHDR, CDR2 SFDVKD. The CDR3 loop spans 15 amino acids. The CDR3 loop reads CATSDNRGSTDTQYF. Here the CDR3 DNA reads TGTGCCACCAGTGATAACAGGGGTAGCACAGATACGCAGTATTTT.

V and J are TRBV28 and TRBJ1-6, with D hard to call. The CDR3 sequence is 14 residues long. V lost 3 bases to trimming and J lost 4 bases, with 7 bases between them. Germline V gene data show CDR1 as MDHEN and CDR2 as SYDVKM. The CDR3 sequence is CASSFGVYNSPLHF. The CDR3 region has the DNA TGTGCCAGCAGTTTCGGGGTATATAATTCACCCCTCCACTTT.

The chain couples TRBV24-1 to TRBJ2-3; D unclear. The CDR3 has 14 residues. Trimming shortened V by 4 bases and J by 1 base, and 8 bases separated the two germline ends. Germline CDR1 is KGHDR and CDR2 is SFDVKD. The CDR3 DNA reads TGTGCCACCAGTGACCTTAGAGGCACAGATACGCAGTATTTT. Residues: CATSDLRGTDTQYF.

The rearrangement joins TRBV28 to TRBJ2-1, with D possibly matching TRBD1 (6 bases). This CDR3 contains 16 residues. Germline V gene sequence: CDR1 MDHEN, CDR2 SYDVKM. The V gene lost 6 bases and the J gene lost 9 bases, with 24 bases spanning the gap. The CDR3 sequence: CASSLLLGQSLGEQFF. The DNA for the CDR3 is TGTGCCAGCAGCCTACTATTGGGACAAAGCCTGGGTGAGCAGTTCTTC.